This passage covers 22 T cell receptor beta chains from one sample sequenced in a study of response to subunit inactivated influenza vaccine. TCRdb re-called the RT-PCR reads with MiXCR, one entry per CDR3 protein. The profile covers roughly 700,000 distinct CDR3 sequences, with more than 11% appearing a single time and 6.5% to 8.5% taken by the ten largest. Here the sequenced sample was PBMCs from blood, taken about 14 days before vaccination. Receptors originate from a man aged 45 to 65 who received an inactivated influenza vaccine.

The chain joins TRBV7-9 to TRBJ2-6; D is ambiguous. V lost 3 bases and J lost 4, with 10 bases in between. The germline V gene has CDR1 SEHNR and CDR2 FQNEAQ (reference sequence). The CDR3 has 15 amino acids. Written as DNA, the CDR3 is TGTGCCAGCAGCTTGGTTGAGAGAGGGGCCAACGTCCTGACTTTC. It codes for CASSLVERGANVLTF.

This clonotype was observed a few times. This rearrangement joins TRBV20-1 to TRBJ2-1; TRBD2 aligns across 10 bases. Germline V gene data show CDR1 as DFQATT and CDR2 as SNEGSKA (reference sequence). Germline trimming cut 0 bases from V and 15 bases from J; bases unmatched to any gene: 20. CDR3 length: 17 amino acids. The CDR3 is CSARDRASGSSTRRSFF. DNA for the CDR3: TGCAGTGCTAGAGATCGCGCTAGCGGGAGTTCAACACGACGTTCGTTCTTC.

This clonotype showed up just a few times. The V call is TRBV5-1, the J call TRBJ2-5, with D uncertain. Trimming cost V 0 bases and J 1 base, with 13 bases left between them. This CDR3 spans 16 amino acids. CDR1 and CDR2 from the germline V gene are SGHRS and YFSETQ. The CDR3 spells CASSLERSQIQETQYF. In DNA form, the CDR3 reads TGCGCCAGCAGCTTGGAACGAAGCCAGATCCAAGAGACCCAGTACTTC.

This clonotype was detected a few times. The J gene is TRBJ1-2, the V gene TRBV12-3 or TRBV12-4; TRBD1 might be the D (6 bases). CDR3 length: 12 amino acids. V shed 5 bases and J shed 7 bases, with 11 bases lying between them. DNA for the CDR3: TGTGCCAGCAGTATAAACAGGGTTGGCTACACCTTC. Amino acid sequence: CASSINRVGYTF.

This clonotype was counted a few times. The chain is built from TRBV20-1 and TRBJ1-2; a possible D gene is TRBD1 (5 bases). This CDR3 contains 14 residues. Trimming took 0 bases from V and 7 from J, leaving 15 bases between them. Germline CDR1 and CDR2: DFQATT and SNEGSKA (reference sequence). In nucleotides, the CDR3 is TGCAGTGCTAGAGATCTGGGCAGGGAACTTGGCTACACCTTC. This gives the protein CSARDLGRELGYTF.

The sample holds one count of this clonotype. This chain joins TRBV12-3 or TRBV12-4 and TRBJ2-3; D is perhaps TRBD1 (5 bases). This CDR3 has 14 residues. V was shortened by 2 bases and J by 4 bases, with 10 bases between the two germline ends. CDR3 DNA: TGTGCCAGCAGTTTATCAGACAGCTCAGATACGCAGTATTTT. Its protein is CASSLSDSSDTQYF.

This clonotype was counted a few times. The chain recombines TRBV25-1 with TRBJ2-1; perhaps TRBD1 as D (6 bases). Deletions cut 7 bases from V and 10 bases from J, with 14 bases between. Germline lookup yields CDR1 MGHDK and CDR2 SYGVNS. This CDR3 contains 12 residues. The CDR3 spells CASTTGIGEQFF. Here the CDR3 DNA reads TGTGCCAGCACCACAGGGATAGGGGAGCAGTTCTTC.

The genes are TRBV2 and TRBJ1-2; no definite D call. The germline gives CDR1 SNHLY, CDR2 FYNNEI. V was trimmed by 5 bases and J by 4 bases, leaving 8 bases between them. The CDR3 is 12 residues long. The CDR3 DNA reads TGTGCCAGCAGTTCACAGTTCTATGGCTACACCTTC. This encodes CASSSQFYGYTF.

The rearrangement links TRBV27 to TRBJ1-1; D not resolved. The CDR3 sequence is 14 residues long. Trimming left V 5 bases short and J 5 bases short, with 15 bases between. The germline gives CDR1 MNHEY, CDR2 SMNVEV (reference sequence). CDR3 coding DNA: TGTGCCAGCAGTGGCCGGACCCCCTTAACTGAAGCTTTCTTT. Protein: CASSGRTPLTEAFF.

Ten or more counts support this clonotype. The rearrangement links TRBV5-1 to TRBJ2-3, with D tentatively TRBD1 or TRBD2 (5 bases each). The germline V and J ends were trimmed by 3 bases and 1 base, with 12 bases remaining between them. Germline CDR1 and CDR2: SGHRS and YFSETQ. The CDR3 contains 15 residues. The CDR3 sequence: CASSSGTPGTDTQYF. The CDR3 DNA reads TGCGCCAGCAGCTCCGGGACCCCCGGCACAGATACGCAGTATTTT.

This clonotype was seen only a few times. The V and J genes are TRBV28 and TRBJ2-2, with 8 bases fitting TRBD2. Per the germline V gene, CDR1 is MDHEN and CDR2 is SYDVKM. The CDR3 spans 14 residues. After removal of 5 bases from V and 6 bases from J, the junction contained 5 bases not matched to a gene. The CDR3 loop is CASSGTRQAGELFF. CDR3 nucleotides: TGTGCCAGCAGTGGGACTAGGCAAGCCGGGGAGCTGTTTTTT.

The V and J genes are TRBV20-1 and TRBJ1-2; D is ambiguous. Trimming stripped 4 bases from V and 6 bases from J, with 18 bases between. CDR1 DFQATT and CDR2 SNEGSKA come from the germline V gene (reference sequence). The CDR3 spans 14 residues. The CDR3, as DNA: TGCAGTGCTAAACGCCACCAAGGGAGAAATGGCTACACCTTC. Translation: CSAKRHQGRNGYTF.

This clonotype was recorded a few times. The V call is TRBV2, the J call TRBJ2-7; TRBD1 is a possible D gene (5 bases). Germline V gives CDR1 SNHLY, CDR2 FYNNEI. This CDR3 has 14 amino acids. V lost 7 bases and J 1 base, leaving 14 bases between the germline ends. CDR3 in amino acids: CASTRAQGSYEQYF. The CDR3 DNA reads as TGTGCCAGCACTCGAGCCCAGGGATCCTACGAGCAGTACTTC.

This clonotype was counted between two and nine times. CDR3 bases: TGCGCCAGCAGCCAAGATCAGGACGGAGGGGCGTATGGCTACACCTTC. Translated: CASSQDQDGGAYGYTF. The genes are TRBV4-3 and TRBJ1-2; possibly TRBD1 for D (5 bases). Germline V gene lookup returns CDR1 LGHNA and CDR2 YSLEER. The CDR3 covers 16 residues. Trimming took off 0 bases at V and 5 bases at J, with 16 bases between the two ends.

In this sample, this clonotype turned up a few times. The J gene is TRBJ1-4, the V gene TRBV6-2 or TRBV6-3; no firm D call. The V end lost 2 bases, the J end lost 0 bases, and 4 bases lay between the germline ends. The CDR3 contains 14 residues. Germline V gene sequence: CDR1 MNHEY, CDR2 SVGEGT. The CDR3 protein is CASSYVATNEKLFF. The CDR3 coding sequence is TGTGCCAGCAGTTACGTTGCAACTAATGAAAAACTGTTTTTT.

The chain has TRBV18 and TRBJ1-4; tentatively, D is TRBD1 (6 bases). The germline gives CDR1 KGHSH, CDR2 LQKENI. The CDR3 spans 16 residues. V was cut by 3 bases and J by 0 bases, with 11 bases left in between. CDR3 sequence (DNA): TGTGCCAGCTCACCGTACAGGGAGGCAACTAATGAAAAACTGTTTTTT. Its protein product is CASSPYREATNEKLFF.

This rearrangement joins TRBV7-2 to TRBJ1-1; D unclear. The CDR3 has 12 residues. V lost 11 bases and J 4 bases, leaving 14 bases between the germline ends. Germline V lookup: CDR1 SGHTA, CDR2 FQGNSA. CDR3 in amino acids: CASGRLSTEAFF. The CDR3 region has the DNA TGTGCCTCGGGTCGGTTAAGCACTGAAGCTTTCTTT.

The sample holds a few counts of this clonotype. This chain connects TRBV4-2 to TRBJ2-1; D is possibly TRBD2 (5 bases). Deletions cut 0 bases from V and 0 bases from J, with 12 bases between. The CDR3 is 17 amino acids. CDR1 LGHNA and CDR2 YNFKEQ come from the germline V gene. This CDR3 is CASSQDLSGSSYNEQFF. CDR3 nucleotides: TGTGCCAGCAGCCAAGATCTCAGCGGTAGCTCCTACAATGAGCAGTTCTTC.

This chain joins TRBV7-7 and TRBJ2-1; D is ambiguous. V lost 4 bases and J lost 8, with 15 bases in between. The CDR3 consists of 14 residues. Germline CDR1 SSHAT, CDR2 FNYEAQ (reference sequence). The CDR3 DNA reads TGTGCCAGCAGCTCCACCTTCCTAGGAGATGAGCAGTTCTTC. It is translated as CASSSTFLGDEQFF.

At least ten counts were recorded for this clonotype. This rearrangement joins TRBV12-3 or TRBV12-4 to TRBJ1-4, with D possibly being TRBD1 (5 bases). V shed 5 bases and J shed 8 bases, with 9 bases lying between them. The CDR3 is made up of 12 amino acids. Here the CDR3 DNA reads TGTGCCAGCAGTACACAGGAAGAAAAACTGTTTTTT. Protein: CASSTQEEKLFF.

A word on this clonotype: At one end, the junction sequence differs from germline, possibly due to a read error. The V gene is TRBV4-2, the J gene TRBJ2-7, with D unclear. Germline V lookup: CDR1 LGHNA, CDR2 YNFKEQ. CDR3 size: 15 residues. This CDR3 is CASSQESGLWYEEYF. In DNA form, the CDR3 reads TGTGCCAGCAGCCAAGAATCCGGGCTTTGGTACGAGGAGTACTTC.

A few counts support this clonotype. V gene TRBV5-1 combines with J gene TRBJ2-5, with 8 positions matching TRBD1. CDR1 and CDR2 (germline): SGHRS, YFSETQ. V trimming: 4 bases; J trimming: 6 bases; junction bases outside the gene matches: 5. This CDR3 is 13 amino acids long. The CDR3 loop is CASSTTGGKTQYF. DNA of the CDR3: TGCGCCAGCAGCACAACAGGGGGAAAGACCCAGTACTTC.